The present TCR beta chain was sequenced within a study of cytomegalovirus exposure and HLA in healthy donors. The study, taken as a whole, reports: There were 160 or so TCR beta chains listed as cytomegalovirus-associated. In vitro confirmation showed a few CMV-associated chains to be CMV antigen specific.

CDR3 length: 15 residues. CDR1 SNHLY and CDR2 FYNNEI come from the germline V gene. V was pared by 6 bases and J by 0 bases, with 2 bases of the junction left unmatched. Repertoires were generated with immunoSEQ multiplex PCR, while TCRdb's copy carries only in-frame clones and drops some. The sample has roughly 56,000 clones; roughly 94% are singletons. For this clone: Its specificity is not known.

The donors were part of the roughly 120-subject validation cohort, which stood apart from the approximately 670-subject first cohort. The clonotype was recovered from a man aged 18 to 29 in good health and CMV-seronegative. The rearrangement links TRBV2 to TRBJ2-4; TRBD2 agrees at 10 bases. Sequenced: PBMCs. CDR3 coding DNA: TGTGCCAGCAGGGGGACTAGCGCAGCCAAAAACATTCAGTACTTC. This translates into CASRGTSAAKNIQYF.